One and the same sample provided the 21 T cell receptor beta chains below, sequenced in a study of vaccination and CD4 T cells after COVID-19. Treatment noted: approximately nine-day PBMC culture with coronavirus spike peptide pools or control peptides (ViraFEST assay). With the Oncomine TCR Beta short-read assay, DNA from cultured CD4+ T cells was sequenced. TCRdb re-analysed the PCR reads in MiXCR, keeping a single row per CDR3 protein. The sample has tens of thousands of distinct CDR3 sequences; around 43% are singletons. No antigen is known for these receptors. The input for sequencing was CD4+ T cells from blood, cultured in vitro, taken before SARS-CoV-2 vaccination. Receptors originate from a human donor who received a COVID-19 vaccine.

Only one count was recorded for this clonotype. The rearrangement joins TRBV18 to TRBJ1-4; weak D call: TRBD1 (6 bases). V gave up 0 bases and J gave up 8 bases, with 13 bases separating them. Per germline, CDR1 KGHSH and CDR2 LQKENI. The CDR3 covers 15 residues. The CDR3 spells CASSPPGSGDEKLFF. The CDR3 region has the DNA TGTGCCAGCTCACCACCTGGTTCAGGGGACGAAAAACTGTTTTTT.

The CDR3, as DNA: TGCAGTGCCCATAAACTAGCGGGGGGATCCCTAGCCAAAAACATTCAGTACTTC. Translating it yields CSAHKLAGGSLAKNIQYF. The chain recombines TRBV20-1 with TRBJ2-4; 12 nucleotides match TRBD2. The germline CDR1 and CDR2 sequences are DFQATT and SNEGSKA (reference sequence). Trimming removed 6 bases from V and 0 bases from J; junction bases left unmatched: 12. This CDR3 has 18 residues.

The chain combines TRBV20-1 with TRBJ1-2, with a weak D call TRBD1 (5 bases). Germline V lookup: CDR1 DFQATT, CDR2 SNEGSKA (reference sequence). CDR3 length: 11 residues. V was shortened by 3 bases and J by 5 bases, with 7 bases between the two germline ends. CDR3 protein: CSARTVYGYTF. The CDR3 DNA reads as TGCAGTGCTAGGACAGTATATGGCTACACCTTC.

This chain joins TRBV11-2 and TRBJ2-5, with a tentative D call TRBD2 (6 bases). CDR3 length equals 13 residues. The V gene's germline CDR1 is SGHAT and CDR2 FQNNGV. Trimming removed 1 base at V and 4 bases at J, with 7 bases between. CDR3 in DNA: TGTGCCAGCAGCTTAGGGCGGGGAGAGACCCAGTACTTC. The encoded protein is CASSLGRGETQYF.

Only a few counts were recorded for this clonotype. The CDR3 spells CASSGLRKNTEAFF. The DNA of the CDR3 is TGTGCCAGCAGCGGCCTGCGAAAGAACACTGAAGCTTTCTTT. The J gene is TRBJ1-1, the V gene TRBV12-3 or TRBV12-4; the D is unclear. The germline V and J ends were trimmed by 6 bases and 1 base, with 12 bases remaining between them. The CDR3 sequence is 14 residues long.

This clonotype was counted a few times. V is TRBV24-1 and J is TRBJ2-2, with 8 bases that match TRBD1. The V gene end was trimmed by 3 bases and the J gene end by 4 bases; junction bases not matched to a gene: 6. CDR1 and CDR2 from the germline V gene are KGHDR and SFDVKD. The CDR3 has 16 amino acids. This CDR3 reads CATSDPRQGTTGELFF. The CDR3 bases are TGTGCCACCAGTGATCCTAGACAGGGGACCACCGGGGAGCTGTTTTTT.

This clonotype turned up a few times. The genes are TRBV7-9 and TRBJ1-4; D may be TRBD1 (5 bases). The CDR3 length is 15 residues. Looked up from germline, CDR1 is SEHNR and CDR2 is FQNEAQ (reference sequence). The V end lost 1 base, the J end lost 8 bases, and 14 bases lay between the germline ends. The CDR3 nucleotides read TGTGCCAGCAGCTTAGAAAAGGGGAGTTTGGAAAAACTGTTTTTT. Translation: CASSLEKGSLEKLFF.

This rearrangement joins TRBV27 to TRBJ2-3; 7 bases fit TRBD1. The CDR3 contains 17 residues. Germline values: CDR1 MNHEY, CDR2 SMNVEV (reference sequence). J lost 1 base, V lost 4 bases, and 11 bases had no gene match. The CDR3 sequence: CASSSPANRGGTDTQYF. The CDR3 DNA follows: TGTGCCAGCAGTTCCCCAGCAAACAGGGGTGGCACAGATACGCAGTATTTT.

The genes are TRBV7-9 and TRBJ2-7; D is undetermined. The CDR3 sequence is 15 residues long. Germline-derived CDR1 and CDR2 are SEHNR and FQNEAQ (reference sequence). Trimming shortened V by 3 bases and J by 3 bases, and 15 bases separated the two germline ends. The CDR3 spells CASSLSGIGYYEQYF. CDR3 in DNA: TGTGCCAGCAGCTTGTCGGGTATCGGCTACTACGAGCAGTACTTC.

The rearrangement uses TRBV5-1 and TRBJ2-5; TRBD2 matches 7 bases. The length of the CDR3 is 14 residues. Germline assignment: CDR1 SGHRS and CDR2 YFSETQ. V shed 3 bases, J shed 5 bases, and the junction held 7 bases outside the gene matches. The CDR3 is CASSWGGGAETQYF. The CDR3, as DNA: TGCGCCAGCAGCTGGGGGGGAGGGGCCGAGACCCAGTACTTC.

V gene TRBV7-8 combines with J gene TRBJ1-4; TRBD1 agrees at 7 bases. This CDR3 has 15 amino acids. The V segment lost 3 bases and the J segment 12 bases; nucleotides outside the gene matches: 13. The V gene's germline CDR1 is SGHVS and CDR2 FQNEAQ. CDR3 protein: CASSLSTGQTGELFF. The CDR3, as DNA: TGTGCCAGCAGCTTGTCGACAGGGCAGACCGGAGAACTGTTTTTT. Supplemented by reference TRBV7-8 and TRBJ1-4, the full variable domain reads GAGVSQSPRYKVAKRGQDVALRCDPISGHVSLFWYQQALGQGPEFLTYFQNEAQLDKSGLPSDRFFAERPEGSVSTLKIQRTQQEDSAVYLCASSLSTGQTGELFFGSGTQLSVL.

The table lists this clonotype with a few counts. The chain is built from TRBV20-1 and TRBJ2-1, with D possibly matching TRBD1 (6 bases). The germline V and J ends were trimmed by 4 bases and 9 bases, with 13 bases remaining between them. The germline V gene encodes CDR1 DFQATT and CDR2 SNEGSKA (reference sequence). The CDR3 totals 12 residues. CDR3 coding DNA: TGCAGTGCTACCCCGAGGGGGACTGAGCAGTTCTTC. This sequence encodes CSATPRGTEQFF.

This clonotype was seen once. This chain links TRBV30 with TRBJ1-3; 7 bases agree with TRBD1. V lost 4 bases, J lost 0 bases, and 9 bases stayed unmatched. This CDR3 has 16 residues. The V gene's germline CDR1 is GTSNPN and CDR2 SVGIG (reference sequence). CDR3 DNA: TGTGCCTGGACCAAGGGGGCAGCCCGCTCTGGAAACACCATATATTTT. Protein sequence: CAWTKGAARSGNTIYF.

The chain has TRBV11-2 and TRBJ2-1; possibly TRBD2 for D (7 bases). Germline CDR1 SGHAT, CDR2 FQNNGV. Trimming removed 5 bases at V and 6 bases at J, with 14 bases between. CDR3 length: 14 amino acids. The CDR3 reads CASSRIGGPNEQFF. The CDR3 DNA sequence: TGTGCCAGCAGCCGCATCGGGGGGCCCAATGAGCAGTTCTTC.

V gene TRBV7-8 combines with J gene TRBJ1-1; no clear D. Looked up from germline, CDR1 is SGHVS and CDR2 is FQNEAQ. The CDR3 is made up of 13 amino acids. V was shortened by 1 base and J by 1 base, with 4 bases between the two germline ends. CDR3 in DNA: TGTGCCAGCAGCTTAGACAGGAACACTGAAGCTTTCTTT. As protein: CASSLDRNTEAFF.

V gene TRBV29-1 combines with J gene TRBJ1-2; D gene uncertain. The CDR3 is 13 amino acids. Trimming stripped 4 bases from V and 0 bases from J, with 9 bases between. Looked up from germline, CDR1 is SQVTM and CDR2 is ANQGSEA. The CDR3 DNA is TGCAGCGTTGTAACGGCAACTAACTATGGCTACACCTTC. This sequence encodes CSVVTATNYGYTF.

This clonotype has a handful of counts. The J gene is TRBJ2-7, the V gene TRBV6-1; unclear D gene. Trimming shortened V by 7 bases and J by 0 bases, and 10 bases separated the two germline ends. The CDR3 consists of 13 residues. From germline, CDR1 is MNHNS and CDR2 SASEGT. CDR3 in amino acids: CASTPRFSYEQYF. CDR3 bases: TGTGCCAGCACCCCTAGGTTCTCCTACGAGCAGTACTTC.

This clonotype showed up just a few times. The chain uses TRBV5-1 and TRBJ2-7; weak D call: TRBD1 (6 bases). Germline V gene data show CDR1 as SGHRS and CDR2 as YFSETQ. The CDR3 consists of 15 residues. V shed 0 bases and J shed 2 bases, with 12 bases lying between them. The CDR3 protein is CASSLAGQPTYEQYF. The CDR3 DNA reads TGCGCCAGCAGCTTGGCCGGACAGCCGACCTACGAGCAGTACTTC.

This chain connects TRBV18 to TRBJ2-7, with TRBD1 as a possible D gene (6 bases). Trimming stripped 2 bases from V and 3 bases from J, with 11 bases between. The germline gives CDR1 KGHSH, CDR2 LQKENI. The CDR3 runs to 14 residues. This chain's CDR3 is CASSPSGQFYEQYF. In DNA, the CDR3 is TGTGCCAGCTCACCAAGTGGACAGTTCTACGAGCAGTACTTC.

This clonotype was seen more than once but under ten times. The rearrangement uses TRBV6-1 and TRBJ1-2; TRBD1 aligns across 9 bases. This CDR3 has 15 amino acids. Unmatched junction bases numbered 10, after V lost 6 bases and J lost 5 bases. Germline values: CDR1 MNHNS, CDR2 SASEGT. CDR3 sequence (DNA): TGTGCCAGCAGAAAGCCGGGACAGGGCTGGTATGGCTACACCTTC. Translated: CASRKPGQGWYGYTF.

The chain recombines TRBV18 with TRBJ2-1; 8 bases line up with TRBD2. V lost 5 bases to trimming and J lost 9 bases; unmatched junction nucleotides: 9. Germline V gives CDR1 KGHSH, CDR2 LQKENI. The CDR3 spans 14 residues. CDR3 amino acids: CASSGVSGGGEQFF. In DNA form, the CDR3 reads TGTGCCAGCTCAGGGGTGAGCGGGGGAGGTGAGCAGTTCTTC.